Each of the 18 T cell receptor beta chains below was sequenced from the same sample in a study of T cells in Graves' hyperthyroidism and ophthalmopathy. Using RNA transcripts as the source, TCR beta CDR3 regions were amplified. A first-round RT-PCR of the TCR CDR3 used the HTBI primer set. One entry per CDR3 protein results from TCRdb running MiXCR on the multiplex PCR reads. The repertoire holds fewer than 600,000 distinct CDR3 sequences, with 14% as singletons. The sequencing input was blood. These receptors were taken from a woman in her 40s with Graves' hyperthyroidism.

This clonotype was counted at least ten times. The chain joins TRBV12-3 or TRBV12-4 to TRBJ2-7; perhaps TRBD1 as D (8 bases). This CDR3 comprises 15 residues. The germline V and J ends were trimmed by 6 bases and 4 bases, with 19 bases remaining between them. CDR3: CASSLQGGVGYEQYF. CDR3 sequence (DNA): TGTGCCAGCAGCCTACAGGGGGGGGTCGGGTACGAGCAGTACTTC.

By sample fraction, this clonotype is medium-sized. The genes are TRBV12-3 or TRBV12-4 and TRBJ2-1, with TRBD2 as a possible D gene (6 bases). The CDR3 has 15 amino acids. V was cut by 7 bases and J by 3 bases, with 16 bases left in between. In DNA, the CDR3 is TGTGCCAGCACCCCCGAGAGACTAGTCTACAATGAGCAGTTCTTC. This translates into CASTPERLVYNEQFF.

The chain employs TRBV12-3 or TRBV12-4 and TRBJ2-2; D is undetermined. Trimming removed 5 bases from V and 6 bases from J, with 7 bases in between. The CDR3 contains 12 residues. Here the CDR3 reads CASSALSGELFF. The DNA for the CDR3 is TGTGCCAGCAGTGCCCTATCCGGGGAGCTGTTTTTT.

This clonotype has at least ten counts. The genes are TRBV5-1 and TRBJ2-3, with 10 bases that match TRBD2. V lost 5 bases and J lost 1; bases outside the gene matches: 7. Per germline, CDR1 SGHRS and CDR2 YFSETQ. This CDR3 contains 16 residues. The CDR3 spells CASSRMLAGGTDTQYF. The CDR3 DNA follows: TGCGCCAGCAGTCGTATGCTAGCGGGAGGCACAGATACGCAGTATTTT.

Note on this clonotype: One end of the junction is discordant with germline, which a read error may explain. The genes are TRBV3-1 and TRBJ2-1, with D unresolved. The CDR3 length is 18 residues. The germline V gene encodes CDR1 LGHDT and CDR2 YNNKEL (reference sequence). The CDR3 nucleotides are TGTGCCAGCAGCCAAGACCCGGGCCCGTTTAGCTCCTACAATGGGCAGTTCTTC. Translation gives CASSQDPGPFSSYNGQFF.

This clonotype was detected ten times or more. The chain combines TRBV7-3 with TRBJ2-5, with 8 positions matching TRBD1. This CDR3 comprises 15 residues. The germline V gene encodes CDR1 SGHTA and CDR2 FQGTGA. Losses at the gene ends were 2 bases for V and 3 bases for J; bases not matched to a gene: 5. The CDR3 loop is CASSLWQGAKETQYF. The CDR3 DNA follows: TGTGCCAGCAGCTTATGGCAGGGGGCTAAAGAGACCCAGTACTTC.

This clonotype appeared a few times. J is TRBJ1-5 and V is TRBV12-3 or TRBV12-4; D unresolved. Trimming took off 0 bases at V and 9 bases at J, with 9 bases between the two ends. This CDR3 contains 13 residues. The CDR3 sequence is CASSLADRLPQHF. In nucleotides, the CDR3 is TGTGCCAGCAGTTTAGCAGATCGGCTGCCCCAGCATTTT.

V is TRBV19 and J is TRBJ2-3; D gene unclear. CDR3 length equals 17 residues. Deletions cut 5 bases from V and 0 bases from J, with 18 bases between. Germline-derived CDR1 and CDR2 are LNHDA and SQIVND (reference sequence). In nucleotides, the CDR3 is TGTGCCAGTAGTCCGACATTCGTCGCAGGCAGCACAGATACGCAGTATTTT. It encodes CASSPTFVAGSTDTQYF.

The chain carries TRBV5-4 and TRBJ2-3; 11 positions agree with TRBD2. Trimming removed 9 bases from V and 1 base from J; junction bases left unmatched: 7. The germline gives CDR1 SGHNT, CDR2 YYREEE (reference sequence). The CDR3 covers 15 residues. CDR3 DNA sequence: TGTGCCACAACTACTAGCGGGGGCCGCACAGATACGCAGTATTTT. Its translation is CATTTSGGRTDTQYF.

This clonotype was recorded many times. J is TRBJ2-7 and V is TRBV10-2; 9 bases align to TRBD1. CDR1 and CDR2 from the germline V gene are WSHSY and SAAADI. The CDR3 contains 13 residues. The V segment lost 4 bases and the J segment 6 bases; nucleotides outside the gene matches: 4. The CDR3 here is CASSGDRVTEQYF. The CDR3 bases are TGCGCCAGCAGTGGGGACAGGGTAACCGAGCAGTACTTC.

The chain joins TRBV4-1 to TRBJ2-3; D is uncertain. The V gene's germline CDR1 is MGHRA and CDR2 YSYEKL. Trimming left V 0 bases short and J 2 bases short, with 6 bases between. The CDR3 is made up of 14 amino acids. DNA of the CDR3: TGCGCCAGCAGCCAAGATGGAACCACAGATACGCAGTATTTT. Amino acid sequence: CASSQDGTTDTQYF.

This clonotype has at least ten counts. The chain carries TRBV12-3 or TRBV12-4 and TRBJ1-1; 8 bases agree with TRBD1. V was clipped by 5 bases and J by 5 bases; unmatched bases: 4. CDR3 length: 13 residues. The CDR3 DNA reads TGTGCCAGCAGTAACACAGGGGGTACTGAAGCTTTCTTT. Protein: CASSNTGGTEAFF.

Ten or more counts support this clonotype. This sequence joins TRBV3-1 and TRBJ1-4, with D tentatively TRBD1 (5 bases). The germline V gene has CDR1 LGHDT and CDR2 YNNKEL (reference sequence). This CDR3 contains 15 residues. V was shortened by 5 bases and J by 8 bases, with 18 bases between the two germline ends. CDR3 loop: CASSRTHQGIEKLFF. CDR3 DNA sequence: TGTGCCAGCAGCAGAACTCACCAGGGAATCGAAAAACTGTTTTTT.

Ten or more counts support this clonotype. The chain recombines TRBV28 with TRBJ1-2; perhaps TRBD1 as D (5 bases). In germline, CDR1 is MDHEN, CDR2 SYDVKM. The germline V and J ends were trimmed by 5 bases and 4 bases, with 23 bases remaining between them. The CDR3 spans 17 residues. Here the CDR3 reads CASSLSTWDLMVYGYTF. The CDR3 region has the DNA TGTGCCAGCAGTCTAAGTACTTGGGACCTGATGGTCTATGGCTACACCTTC.

This clonotype was picked up many times. The gene calls are TRBV2 and TRBJ2-4; possibly TRBD1 for D (6 bases). The V end was cut by 7 bases, the J end by 2 bases, with 12 bases between. CDR3 length: 14 residues. The germline CDR1 and CDR2 sequences are SNHLY and FYNNEI. The CDR3 spells CASTVTGSKNIQYF. The CDR3 bases are TGTGCCAGCACCGTGACAGGCTCCAAAAACATTCAGTACTTC.

This clonotype has a count of ten or more. The genes are TRBV7-2 and TRBJ2-5; 10 nucleotides line up with TRBD2. This CDR3 spans 17 amino acids. J lost 1 base, V lost 1 base, and 6 bases had no gene match. From germline, CDR1 is SGHTA and CDR2 FQGNSA. The CDR3 DNA is TGTGCCAGCAGCTTAGATTCTTGGACTAGCGGCCAAGAGACCCAGTACTTC. This sequence encodes CASSLDSWTSGQETQYF.

About this clonotype: The junction departs from the called germline gene at one end, perhaps through a read error. The chain employs TRBV20-1 and TRBJ1-1; no clear D gene. CDR1 and CDR2 from the germline V gene are DFQATT and SNEGSKA (reference sequence). The CDR3 covers 15 residues. The chain's CDR3 is CSAGDRRVPNTEAFF. CDR3 coding DNA: TGCAGTGCTGGAGACCGAAGGGTTCCGAACACTGAAGCTTTCTTT.

At least ten counts were recorded for this clonotype. The V call is TRBV2, the J call TRBJ2-5; 9 bases line up with TRBD1. The CDR3 is made up of 14 amino acids. Germline V gene data show CDR1 as SNHLY and CDR2 as FYNNEI. The J segment lost 5 bases and the V segment lost 3 bases, leaving 4 bases of the junction unmatched. CDR3 in DNA: TGTGCCAGCAGTGACGGACAGGGGAAGGAGACCCAGTACTTC. This translates into CASSDGQGKETQYF.